Below, one T cell receptor beta chain is given with its context. The antigen remains unidentified. The source of the sample is a study of T cell responses to AZD1222 COVID-19 vaccine. Study-wide findings and caveats: Regions 160-218 and 743-854 dominated among vaccine-associated CD4 TCRs spanning spike. Just a handful of people given AZD1222 tested seropositive at baseline. Donors, mostly white British, included more females; clonal diversity was possibly underestimated. Nearly half of the spike-specific TCRs reportedly recognize variant regions that carry no mutations.

Per the germline V gene, CDR1 is SQVTM and CDR2 is ANQGSEA. The CDR3 is 14 residues long. The V gene lost 5 bases and the J gene lost 6 bases, with 17 bases spanning the gap. The repertoire was sequenced with immunoSEQ multiplex PCR; TCRdb's copy has only in-frame clones and lacks some. Counted here are some 25,000 clones, approximately 85% occurring once; the ten biggest clones make up approximately 2.6%. The sequence was collected from an adult who received the AZD1222 COVID-19 vaccine. The V call is TRBV29-1, the J call TRBJ2-1; D is perhaps TRBD1 or TRBD2 (7 bases each). Sequencing was performed on peripheral blood, taken 28 days after the second AZD1222 dose. CDR3 region: CSVQGGGASNEQFF. CDR3 sequence (DNA): TGCAGCGTTCAGGGAGGGGGCGCGTCCAATGAGCAGTTCTTC.